A single sample gave rise to the 32 T cell receptor beta chains below, sequenced in a study of healthy donors' naive CD4 and CD8 T cells. Starting from around 470 ng of total RNA, TCR libraries were made with linear amplification. One entry per CDR3 protein, called by TCRdb with MiXCR from the reads. The repertoire holds approximately 180,000 distinct CDR3 sequences, about 74% seen once, with 2% to 2.5% in the top ten. Sequencing was carried out using naive CD4+ and CD8+ T cells sorted from blood, pooled from several donors. The receptor source for this set is a pool of human donors in good health; the sample pools cells from several healthy donors.

The genes are TRBV29-1 and TRBJ2-1, with D unresolved. The CDR3 has 11 amino acids. CDR1 and CDR2 from the germline V gene are SQVTM and ANQGSEA. Trimming left V 6 bases short and J 8 bases short, with 11 bases between. The CDR3 is CSVSRSDEQFF. CDR3 nucleotides: TGCAGCGTGTCCAGGAGCGATGAGCAGTTCTTC.

A single count supports this clonotype. This rearrangement joins TRBV27 to TRBJ2-7; 7 nucleotides match TRBD1. CDR1 is MNHEY, CDR2 SMNVEV, per germline (reference sequence). The CDR3 runs to 15 residues. V was pared by 5 bases and J by 2 bases, with 9 bases of the junction left unmatched. The CDR3 bases are TGTGCCAGCAGTACCCGGACAGGATTAACCTACGAGCAGTACTTC. Translating gives CASSTRTGLTYEQYF.

This clonotype occurred once. The V and J genes are TRBV19 and TRBJ2-1; 13 nucleotides match TRBD2. CDR1 and CDR2 from the germline V gene are LNHDA and SQIVND (reference sequence). Trimming at V came to 5 bases and at J to 10 bases, leaving 2 bases not matched to a gene. CDR3 length equals 13 residues. CDR3 in amino acids: CASSQGLAGEQFF. In nucleotides, the CDR3 is TGTGCCAGTAGTCAGGGACTAGCGGGAGAGCAGTTCTTC.

This rearrangement joins TRBV5-5 to TRBJ2-3, with 7 bases matching TRBD2. With 4 bases clipped from V and 1 base from J, the junction kept 9 bases outside the gene matches. The germline gives CDR1 SGHKS, CDR2 YYEKEE (reference sequence). The length of the CDR3 is 16 residues. Written as DNA, the CDR3 is TGTGCCAGCAGCCCAAGGGTGCTAGCGGGCACAGATACGCAGTATTTT. Amino acid sequence: CASSPRVLAGTDTQYF.

This clonotype was seen just once. CDR3 sequence reads: CSVRDGESGNTIYF. The CDR3 nucleotides read TGCAGCGTTCGGGACGGCGAGTCTGGAAACACCATATATTTT. V gene TRBV29-1 combines with J gene TRBJ1-3; TRBD1 might be the D (5 bases). The CDR3 covers 14 residues. The germline V and J ends were trimmed by 5 bases and 1 base, with 12 bases remaining between them. The germline V gene encodes CDR1 SQVTM and CDR2 ANQGSEA.

This chain connects TRBV29-1 to TRBJ2-1; 10 bases agree with TRBD1. Germline values: CDR1 SQVTM, CDR2 ANQGSEA. The V gene end was trimmed by 6 bases and the J gene end by 3 bases; junction bases not matched to a gene: 2. The CDR3 totals 13 residues. In nucleotides, the CDR3 is TGCAGCGTAGGGACAGGGGACTACAATGAGCAGTTCTTC. Its protein product is CSVGTGDYNEQFF.

In its sample, this clonotype was seen a few times. The V call is TRBV5-6, the J call TRBJ2-7; 7 bases match TRBD2. V shed 2 bases and J 4 bases; nucleotides not matched to a gene: 9. The germline gives CDR1 SGHDT, CDR2 YYEEEE. The CDR3 runs to 15 residues. CDR3 DNA sequence: TGTGCCAGCAGCTTAGGGGCGGGAGTTGTTTACGAGCAGTACTTC. It specifies CASSLGAGVVYEQYF.

About this clonotype itself: The junction differs from germline at one of its ends, possibly a read error. V usage is TRBV19 and J usage is TRBJ2-7; 9 bases match TRBD1. CDR1 and CDR2 (germline): LNHDA, SQIVND (reference sequence). The CDR3 length is 15 residues. This CDR3 reads CASSIYPGQGYGQYF. For the CDR3, the DNA is TGTGCCAGTAGTATATATCCGGGACAGGGCTACGGGCAGTACTTC.

The CDR3 is CSASGPYEQYF. The CDR3, as DNA: TGCAGCGCCTCCGGTCCCTACGAGCAGTACTTC. The gene calls are TRBV29-1 and TRBJ2-7, with D uncertain. The germline V gene encodes CDR1 SQVTM and CDR2 ANQGSEA. The CDR3 is 11 amino acids. Between the trimmed V and J ends, which lost 7 bases and 2 bases, there was a span of 9 bases.

V usage is TRBV29-1 and J usage is TRBJ1-1; D uncertain. The germline V and J ends were trimmed by 4 bases and 5 bases, with 17 bases remaining between them. Per germline, CDR1 SQVTM and CDR2 ANQGSEA. The CDR3 sequence is 14 residues long. CDR3 nucleotides: TGCAGCGTTGTGGGCGGACGGCCGAGGACTGAAGCTTTCTTT. This sequence encodes CSVVGGRPRTEAFF.

V gene TRBV19 combines with J gene TRBJ2-7, with 8 bases aligning to TRBD2. Germline V gene sequence: CDR1 LNHDA, CDR2 SQIVND (reference sequence). V gave up 5 bases and J gave up 0 bases; unmatched junction bases: 6. The length of the CDR3 is 15 residues. The CDR3 region is CASSWGSGSSYEQYF. The DNA of the CDR3 is TGTGCCAGTAGTTGGGGGAGCGGGAGCTCCTACGAGCAGTACTTC.

The J gene is TRBJ2-2, the V gene TRBV24-1; 7 nucleotides match TRBD1. CDR3 length: 17 residues. From germline, CDR1 is KGHDR and CDR2 SFDVKD. J lost 5 bases, V lost 1 base, and 9 bases had no gene match. DNA of the CDR3: TGTGCCACCAGTGATTTAGGGACCGGGACAGCAACCGGGGAGCTGTTTTTT. This encodes CATSDLGTGTATGELFF.

This sequence joins TRBV19 and TRBJ2-1; TRBD2 is a possible D gene (5 bases). Trimming shortened V by 9 bases and J by 8 bases, and 17 bases separated the two germline ends. Germline V gene data show CDR1 as LNHDA and CDR2 as SQIVND (reference sequence). This CDR3 has 13 amino acids. The CDR3 bases are TGTGCCAGCGGAACCGTAAGAGGGTATGAGCAGTTCTTC. Translation: CASGTVRGYEQFF.

The chain carries TRBV20-1 and TRBJ2-7; 9 nucleotides match TRBD1. From germline, CDR1 is DFQATT and CDR2 SNEGSKA (reference sequence). This CDR3 is built from 16 residues. The ends lost 4 bases at V and 2 bases at J; junction bases unmatched: 12. CDR3: CSATYSSRDRAYEQYF. CDR3 coding DNA: TGCAGTGCTACCTACTCGTCCCGGGACAGGGCCTACGAGCAGTACTTC.

This CDR3 is CSVEEQYIQHF. The CDR3 DNA sequence: TGCAGCGTTGAAGAACAGTATATCCAGCATTTT. The chain carries TRBV29-1 and TRBJ1-5, with D unresolved. V was pared by 0 bases and J by 12 bases, with 9 bases between. Germline V gene data show CDR1 as SQVTM and CDR2 as ANQGSEA. This CDR3 is built from 11 residues. The full variable domain, with the rest looked up from reference TRBV29-1 and TRBJ1-5, is SAVISQKPSRDICQRGTSLTIQCQVDSQVTMMFWYRQQPGQSLTLIATANQGSEATYESGFVIDKFPISRPNLTFSTLTVSNMSPEDSSIYLCSVEEQYIQHFGDGTRLSIL.

This chain uses TRBV6-5 with TRBJ1-2; TRBD1 is a possible D gene (5 bases). Per the germline V gene, CDR1 is MNHEY and CDR2 is SVGAGI. Trimming removed 6 bases from V and 8 bases from J, with 16 bases in between. CDR3 length: 13 residues. This CDR3 is CASRESSREGYTF. In DNA form, the CDR3 reads TGTGCCAGCAGGGAAAGCTCCAGGGAGGGCTACACCTTC.

This clonotype was seen a handful of times. V gene TRBV7-8 combines with J gene TRBJ2-1; a possible D gene is TRBD2 (5 bases). The CDR3 totals 15 residues. The V gene lost 5 bases and the J gene lost 2 bases, with 13 bases spanning the gap. The V gene's germline CDR1 is SGHVS and CDR2 FQNEAQ. The CDR3 loop reads CASSLEVGTYNEQFF. CDR3 in DNA: TGTGCCAGCAGCCTAGAGGTCGGGACCTACAATGAGCAGTTCTTC.

This clonotype was counted between two and nine times. CDR3 loop: CSVVLGLAGGPYQETQYF. CDR3 coding DNA: TGCAGCGTTGTTTTAGGACTAGCGGGAGGACCGTACCAAGAGACCCAGTACTTC. This sequence joins TRBV29-1 and TRBJ2-5; TRBD2 aligns across 14 bases. The V and J ends lost 4 bases and 0 bases, in that order; junction bases with no gene match: 10. CDR3 length: 18 residues. Germline CDR1 reads SQVTM; CDR2 reads ANQGSEA.

This clonotype appeared a single time. This chain uses TRBV6-5 with TRBJ1-2, with 9 positions matching TRBD1. The CDR3 has 15 residues. The junction had 8 bases not matched to a gene; V was cut back by 6 bases and J by 3 bases. Germline lookup yields CDR1 MNHEY and CDR2 SVGAGI. The CDR3 DNA sequence: TGTGCCAGCAGGGACGGGACAGGGTATCACTATGGCTACACCTTC. It encodes CASRDGTGYHYGYTF.

The gene calls are TRBV12-3 or TRBV12-4 and TRBJ2-1, with 10 bases identical to TRBD1. The CDR3 loop spans 18 amino acids. V was clipped by 1 base and J by 0 bases; unmatched bases: 6. The CDR3 loop reads CASSLGSGTGASYNEQFF. CDR3 nucleotide sequence: TGTGCCAGCAGTTTAGGCTCCGGGACAGGGGCCTCCTACAATGAGCAGTTCTTC.

This clonotype was counted a few times. The rearrangement uses TRBV29-1 and TRBJ1-1; D is ambiguous. V dropped 3 bases and J dropped 1 base, with 3 bases sitting between them. This CDR3 has 11 residues. In germline, CDR1 is SQVTM, CDR2 ANQGSEA. The CDR3 sequence is CSVDRNTEAFF. CDR3 sequence (DNA): TGCAGCGTTGACAGGAACACTGAAGCTTTCTTT. The entire variable domain, with the rest obtained from reference TRBV29-1 and TRBJ1-1, is as follows: SAVISQKPSRDICQRGTSLTIQCQVDSQVTMMFWYRQQPGQSLTLIATANQGSEATYESGFVIDKFPISRPNLTFSTLTVSNMSPEDSSIYLCSVDRNTEAFFGQGTRLTVV.

The J gene is TRBJ2-5, the V gene TRBV25-1; TRBD1 matches at 9 bases. Losses at the gene ends were 8 bases for V and 5 bases for J; bases not matched to a gene: 6. This CDR3 spans 13 amino acids. Germline V lookup: CDR1 MGHDK, CDR2 SYGVNS. The CDR3 loop is CASGQGMMETQYF. Here the CDR3 DNA reads TGTGCCAGCGGACAGGGGATGATGGAGACCCAGTACTTC.

This rearrangement joins TRBV29-1 to TRBJ2-1, with a weak D call TRBD1 (6 bases). Trimming took 4 bases from V and 0 from J, leaving 10 bases between them. Per the germline V gene, CDR1 is SQVTM and CDR2 is ANQGSEA. There are 14 residues in the CDR3. CDR3 region: CSVARTVSYNEQFF. CDR3 sequence (DNA): TGCAGCGTTGCAAGGACAGTCTCCTACAATGAGCAGTTCTTC.

This sequence joins TRBV7-8 and TRBJ1-5; D call uncertain. Germline V gene lookup returns CDR1 SGHVS and CDR2 FQNEAQ. The CDR3 length is 17 residues. The V and J ends lost 5 bases and 2 bases respectively, with 19 bases between them. Here the CDR3 DNA reads TGTGCCAGCAGCGAGGGCATAATATCGAGGGGCAATCAGCCCCAGCATTTT. It is translated as CASSEGIISRGNQPQHF.

This clonotype was picked up a small number of times. This chain links TRBV19 with TRBJ2-1, with D perhaps TRBD2 (5 bases). The CDR3 contains 17 residues. V dropped 6 bases and J dropped 1 base, with 19 bases sitting between them. Per germline, CDR1 LNHDA and CDR2 SQIVND (reference sequence). The chain's CDR3 is CASRPQSSSPSYNEQFF. CDR3 coding DNA: TGTGCCAGTAGGCCGCAGTCTAGCTCCCCTTCCTACAATGAGCAGTTCTTC.

Here the CDR3 reads CSVNFKTGSGNTIYF. CDR3 coding DNA: TGCAGCGTGAATTTTAAGACGGGCTCTGGAAACACCATATATTTT. The chain joins TRBV29-1 to TRBJ1-3; D gene unclear. In germline, CDR1 is SQVTM, CDR2 ANQGSEA. This CDR3 has 15 residues. With 6 bases removed from V and 0 bases from J, the gap between germline ends came to 15 bases.

The V call is TRBV7-8, the J call TRBJ2-4, with D perhaps TRBD1 or TRBD2 (5 bases each). CDR1 and CDR2 from the germline V gene are SGHVS and FQNEAQ. V was trimmed by 5 bases and J by 5 bases, leaving 10 bases between them. The CDR3 contains 13 residues. Here the CDR3 DNA reads TGTGCCAGCAGCACCCGGGGCCAAAACATTCAGTACTTC. As protein: CASSTRGQNIQYF.

This chain links TRBV30 with TRBJ2-7, with a possible D match to TRBD1 (5 bases). The ends were cut back, 4 bases at V and 1 base at J, with 8 bases in the middle. This CDR3 is 12 amino acids long. From germline, CDR1 is GTSNPN and CDR2 SVGIG (reference sequence). The CDR3 is CAWNQGSYEQYF. The CDR3 DNA follows: TGTGCCTGGAATCAGGGATCCTACGAGCAGTACTTC.

V is TRBV10-3 and J is TRBJ2-7; the match to TRBD2 covers 8 bases. Germline CDR1 reads ENHRY; CDR2 reads SYGVKD. J lost 5 bases, V lost 6 bases, and 6 bases had no gene match. The CDR3 is 13 residues long. The CDR3 loop reads CAISPGLANEQYF. DNA for the CDR3: TGTGCCATCAGCCCCGGACTAGCAAACGAGCAGTACTTC.

J is TRBJ2-7 and V is TRBV29-1; 11 bases map to TRBD1. CDR3 length: 13 residues. V gave up 7 bases and J gave up 2 bases; unmatched junction bases: 4. Germline CDR1 is SQVTM and CDR2 is ANQGSEA. The CDR3 bases are TGCAGCGCTGCGGGACAGGGGGCCTACGAGCAGTACTTC. The encoded protein is CSAAGQGAYEQYF.

J is TRBJ2-1 and V is TRBV27; weak D call: TRBD1 (6 bases). This CDR3 has 18 amino acids. The ends were cut back, 3 bases at V and 1 base at J, with 19 bases in the middle. CDR1 and CDR2 (germline): MNHEY, SMNVEV (reference sequence). The CDR3 sequence is CASSFRLSPGVSYNEQFF. The CDR3 nucleotides are TGTGCCAGCAGTTTTAGATTGAGCCCAGGGGTTTCCTACAATGAGCAGTTCTTC.

This clonotype was seen only a few times. This rearrangement joins TRBV27 to TRBJ1-2; D not resolved. V shed 4 bases and J shed 5 bases, with 11 bases lying between them. The germline CDR1 and CDR2 sequences are MNHEY and SMNVEV (reference sequence). This CDR3 contains 13 residues. The CDR3 DNA reads TGTGCCAGCAGTTACCGCTCGGGGTATGGCTACACCTTC. The encoded protein is CASSYRSGYGYTF.